This T cell receptor beta chain was recovered during a study of blood T cells in healthy people across ages. Study results and caveats: Significant beta diversity loss was already apparent by age approximately 37, declining roughly linearly. Relative to aged donors, long-lived donors carried more naive CD4+ cells and displayed higher diversity. A conclusive naive versus antigen-experienced comparison was prevented by the unsorted PBMCs.

This clonotype occurred once. Its antigen is unidentified. With a J-beta primer mix and a sample-barcoded 5' primer, a second PCR ran about 7 to 12 cycles. Each of the cDNA molecules was tagged by a template-switch adaptor with 12 random nucleotides. TCRdb called the 5' RACE reads again in MiXCR, with one record for every CDR3 protein. The table shows 1.5 million to 2 million distinct CDR3 sequences, with approximately 39% occurring only once. Germline values: CDR1 KGHDR, CDR2 SFDVKD. Deletions cut 7 bases from V and 6 bases from J, with 21 bases between. The CDR3 length is 16 residues. The sample was blood. The clonotype comes from a human donor in good health. The chain combines TRBV24-1 with TRBJ2-1; maybe TRBD2 (5 bases). CDR3 nucleotide sequence: TGTGCCACCAGCGCCTCCGGGAACCGCGCCTGCAATGAGCAGTTCTTC. Amino acid sequence: CATSASGNRACNEQFF.